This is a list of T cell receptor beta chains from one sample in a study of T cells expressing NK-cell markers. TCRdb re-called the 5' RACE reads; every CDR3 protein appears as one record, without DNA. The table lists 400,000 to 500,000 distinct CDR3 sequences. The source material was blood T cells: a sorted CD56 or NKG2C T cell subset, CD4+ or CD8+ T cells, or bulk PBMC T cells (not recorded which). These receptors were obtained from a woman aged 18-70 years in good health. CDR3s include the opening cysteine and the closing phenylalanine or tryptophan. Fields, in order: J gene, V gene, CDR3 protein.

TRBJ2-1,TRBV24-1,CATSDSLTGSYNEQFF
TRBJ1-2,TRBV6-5,CASSYSSQGDGYTF
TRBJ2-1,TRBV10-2,CASTRDWGYNEQFF
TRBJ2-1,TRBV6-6,CASSRGGDNEQFF
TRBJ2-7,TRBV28,CASSLAGVAYEQYF
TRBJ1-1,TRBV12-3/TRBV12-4,CASSAGYVNTEAFF
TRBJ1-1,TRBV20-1,CSARRGAEAFF
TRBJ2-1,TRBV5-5,CASTISVGNEQFF
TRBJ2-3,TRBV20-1,CSARDGLLGVGDTQYF
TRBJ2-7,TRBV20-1,CSASRTTYEQYF
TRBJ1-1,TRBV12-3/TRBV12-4,CASSLNLNTEAFF
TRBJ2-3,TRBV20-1,CSARDWFRGTDTQYF
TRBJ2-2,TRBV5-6,CASSLFGSGRGTGELFF
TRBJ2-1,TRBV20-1,CSASMGLNEQFF
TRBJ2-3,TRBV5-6,CASSLFLAGGPTRYF
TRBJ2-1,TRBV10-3,CAISESSGQGGINEQFF
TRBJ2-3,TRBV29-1,CSVLGPGPDTQYF
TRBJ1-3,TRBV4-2,CASSPLDAGNTIYF
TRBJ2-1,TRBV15,CATIGGLMSDEQFF
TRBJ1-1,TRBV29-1,CSVRRQQTIEAFF
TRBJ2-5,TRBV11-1,CASSDWTSGVVGETQYF
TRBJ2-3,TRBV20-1,CSALAGLTDTQYF
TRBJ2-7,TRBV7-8,CASSRLAGVSSYEQYF
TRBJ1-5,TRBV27,CASSLARRLAPQHF
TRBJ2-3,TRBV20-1,CSARTDLSTDTQYF
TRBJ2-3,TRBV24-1,CATSDRQGLTDTQYF
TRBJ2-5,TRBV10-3,CAIRLTSDSETQYF
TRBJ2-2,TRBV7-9,CASSPQSPGELFF
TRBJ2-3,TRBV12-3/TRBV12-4,CASSTLAGGLTDTQYF
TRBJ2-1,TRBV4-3,CASSQVGPEGNEQFF
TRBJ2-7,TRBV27,CASSSGAAYEQYF
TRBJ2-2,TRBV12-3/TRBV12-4,CASTPWTGELFF
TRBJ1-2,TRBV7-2,CASTPLRQLGERYGYTF
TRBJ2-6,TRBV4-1,CASSQASGGSSGANVLTF
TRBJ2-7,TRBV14,CASSPQASGSRREQYF
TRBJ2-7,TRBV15,CATSSTGVEQYF
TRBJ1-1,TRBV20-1,CSARSGSNTEAFF
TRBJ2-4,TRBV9,CASSVGTGAKNIQYF
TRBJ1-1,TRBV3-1,CASSQGSLTEAFF